The next 32 T cell receptor beta chains were all read from a single sample in a study of cytomegalovirus exposure and HLA in healthy donors. A multiplex PCR was run with 60 Vbeta primers and 13 Jbeta primers. Clones were read by immunoSEQ multiplex PCR, and TCRdb kept only the in-frame ones, dropping some. The sample records approximately 240,000 clones, over 65% being singletons. The specimen sequenced was PBMCs. The receptors originated from a woman aged 55-69 years in good health and CMV-seropositive.

The chain links TRBV30 to TRBJ1-4; D may be TRBD1 (6 bases). Germline CDR1 and CDR2: GTSNPN and SVGIG (reference sequence). The V and J ends lost 2 bases and 1 base respectively, with 11 bases between them. CDR3 size: 15 residues. This CDR3 reads CAWSTPRGTNEKLFF. The CDR3 coding sequence is TGTGCCTGGAGTACCCCCAGGGGAACTAATGAAAAACTGTTTTTT. Using reference TRBV30 and TRBJ1-4 for the parts outside the CDR3, the full variable domain is SQTIHQWPATLVQPVGSPLSLECTVEGTSNPNLYWYRQAAGRGLQLLFYSVGIGQISSEVPQNLSASRPQDRQFILSSKKLLLSDSGFYLCAWSTPRGTNEKLFFGSGTQLSVL.

V gene TRBV21-1 combines with J gene TRBJ2-1; the table's D call, TRBD2, has no DNA check behind it. TRBV21-1 is a documented pseudogene. The CDR3 consists of 14 residues. The CDR3 coding sequence is TGTGCCTCCCCCGAGGATAGCCCCTACAATGAGCAGTTCTTC. Translated: CASPEDSPYNEQFF.

The chain couples TRBV7-3 to TRBJ1-2; D is uncertain. V shed 2 bases and J shed 4 bases, with 14 bases lying between them. The germline CDR1 and CDR2 sequences are SGHTA and FQGTGA. This CDR3 comprises 15 residues. Written as DNA, the CDR3 is TGTGCCAGCAGCTTATATGGGGAGTCGTTCTATGGCTACACCTTC. It yields the protein CASSLYGESFYGYTF. Full variable domain (remainder filled in from reference TRBV7-3 and TRBJ1-2): GAGVSQTPSNKVTEKGKYVELRCDPISGHTALYWYRQSLGQGPEFLIYFQGTGAADDSGLPNDRFFAVRPEGSVSTLKIQRTERGDSAVYLCASSLYGESFYGYTFGSGTRLTVV.

The J gene is TRBJ1-1, the V gene TRBV7-8; 7 bases agree with TRBD1. The CDR3 has 13 amino acids. Germline CDR1 SGHVS, CDR2 FQNEAQ. Trimming at V came to 4 bases and at J to 5 bases, leaving 4 bases not matched to a gene. The CDR3 region is CASSSPGQTEAFF. The CDR3, as DNA: TGTGCCAGCAGCTCCCCGGGACAGACTGAAGCTTTCTTT.

This sequence joins TRBV4-1 and TRBJ1-5; D not certain. Between the trimmed V and J ends, which lost 1 base and 6 bases, there was a span of 10 bases. CDR1 is MGHRA and CDR2 is YSYEKL in the germline V gene. The CDR3 contains 14 residues. The CDR3 reads CASSQAFPGQPQHF. For the CDR3, the DNA is TGCGCCAGCAGCCAAGCGTTCCCAGGTCAGCCCCAGCATTTT.

V usage is TRBV2 and J usage is TRBJ2-2, with 9 bases lining up with TRBD1. Germline assignment: CDR1 SNHLY and CDR2 FYNNEI. The J segment lost 7 bases and the V segment lost 8 bases, leaving 5 bases of the junction unmatched. The CDR3 length is 13 residues. The CDR3 sequence: CASARTGDGELFF. CDR3 coding DNA: TGTGCCAGCGCAAGGACAGGGGACGGGGAGCTGTTTTTT.

The rearrangement uses TRBV5-4 and TRBJ1-2; D call uncertain. V dropped 2 bases and J dropped 8 bases, with 13 bases sitting between them. The CDR3 runs 13 residues. Germline-derived CDR1 and CDR2 are SGHNT and YYREEE (reference sequence). CDR3 bases: TGTGCCAGCAGCTTAACCGGGATAGGCGGCTACACCTTC. It translates to CASSLTGIGGYTF.

The genes are TRBV6-6 and TRBJ1-3; no clear D. The CDR3 extends over 14 amino acids. Germline V gene lookup returns CDR1 MNHNY and CDR2 SVGAGI (reference sequence). Trimming removed 7 bases from V and 2 bases from J, with 12 bases in between. CDR3 nucleotides: TGTGCCAGCACCCTCCCAGAAACTGGAAACACCATATATTTT. Translation: CASTLPETGNTIYF.

The chain employs TRBV6-1 and TRBJ1-5; D unresolved. The CDR3 has 15 residues. The V gene's germline CDR1 is MNHNS and CDR2 SASEGT. The ends were cut back, 7 bases at V and 0 bases at J, with 13 bases in the middle. The CDR3 region is CASNGGLLSNQPQHF. DNA of the CDR3: TGTGCCAGCAACGGAGGGCTACTTAGCAATCAGCCCCAGCATTTT.

The chain links TRBV30 to TRBJ1-5, with D possibly being TRBD1 (6 bases). CDR3 length equals 13 residues. Between the trimmed V and J ends, which lost 3 bases and 1 base, there was a span of 7 bases. Per germline, CDR1 GTSNPN and CDR2 SVGIG (reference sequence). CDR3 in amino acids: CAWRQGSNQPQHF. Written as DNA, the CDR3 is TGTGCCTGGAGACAGGGAAGCAATCAGCCCCAGCATTTT.

V gene TRBV5-4 combines with J gene TRBJ2-7; 8 positions match TRBD1. With V trimmed by 4 bases and J by 6 bases, 9 bases remained unmatched. Germline V gives CDR1 SGHNT, CDR2 YYREEE (reference sequence). The CDR3 runs 14 residues. CDR3 sequence reads: CASSHRDRLPEQYF. The CDR3 bases are TGTGCCAGCAGCCACCGGGACAGGCTCCCCGAGCAGTACTTC.

The chain uses TRBV28 and TRBJ1-2; possible D gene TRBD1, 6 bases. The germline gives CDR1 MDHEN, CDR2 SYDVKM. The CDR3 sequence is 14 residues long. The V end lost 5 bases, the J end lost 7 bases, and 17 bases lay between the germline ends. The DNA for the CDR3 is TGTGCCAGCAGTGATCCGTCAGGGGTCGGTGGCTACACCTTC. As protein: CASSDPSGVGGYTF.

This clone has a single count. The CDR3 nucleotides read TGCGCCAGCAGCTTGAACAGAGAACTTGAGCAGTACTTC. As protein: CASSLNRELEQYF. The J gene is TRBJ2-7, the V gene TRBV5-1; D is unclear. This CDR3 comprises 13 residues. The germline V and J ends were trimmed by 1 base and 7 bases, with 12 bases remaining between them. Germline-derived CDR1 and CDR2 are SGHRS and YFSETQ.

The chain uses TRBV4-3 and TRBJ2-1; D unclear. CDR3 length equals 15 residues. V lost 1 base and J 2 bases, leaving 9 bases between the germline ends. Germline V gene lookup returns CDR1 LGHNA and CDR2 YSLEER. The CDR3 nucleotides read TGCGCCAGCAGCCAAGGTCAGGTTGCCTACAATGAGCAGTTCTTC. This sequence encodes CASSQGQVAYNEQFF.

The rearrangement joins TRBV28 to TRBJ1-1; 8 bases map to TRBD1. With 4 bases clipped from V and 5 bases from J, the junction kept 12 bases outside the gene matches. Germline V lookup: CDR1 MDHEN, CDR2 SYDVKM. This CDR3 region has 16 residues. The CDR3 here is CASSWDRRPGGTEAFF. CDR3 in DNA: TGTGCCAGCAGTTGGGACAGGCGGCCCGGAGGTACTGAAGCTTTCTTT.

This rearrangement joins TRBV5-6 to TRBJ2-1; no clear D gene. The germline gives CDR1 SGHDT, CDR2 YYEEEE. This CDR3 comprises 15 residues. Trimming removed 2 bases at V and 5 bases at J, with 14 bases between. For the CDR3, the DNA is TGTGCCAGCAGCTTAAGGTCTAGTAACCACAATGAGCAGTTCTTC. Encoded protein: CASSLRSSNHNEQFF.

Comments on this clone: Germline and junction disagree at one end, which may indicate a read error. The V gene is TRBV27, the J gene TRBJ2-1, with TRBD2 matching over 16 bases. Germline assignment: CDR1 MNHEY and CDR2 SMNVEV (reference sequence). CDR3 length equals 15 residues. The DNA of the CDR3 is TGTGCCAGCAGTTTCCACGGGACTAGCGGGAGGGAGCTGTTCTTC. Its protein is CASSFHGTSGRELFF.

This clone was observed a few times. The CDR3 DNA follows: TGCGCCAGCAGCCAACGGACAGGTCCATACAATCAGCCCCAGCATTTT. It yields the protein CASSQRTGPYNQPQHF. The chain is built from TRBV4-1 and TRBJ1-5, with 7 nucleotides matching TRBD1. Trimming at V came to 2 bases and at J to 3 bases, leaving 7 bases not matched to a gene. Germline loops: CDR1 MGHRA, CDR2 YSYEKL. The CDR3 runs 16 residues.

The count of this clone is one. The gene calls are TRBV7-2 and TRBJ2-3; weak D call: TRBD2 (5 bases). V lost 5 bases and J 1 base, leaving 13 bases between the germline ends. This CDR3 has 15 amino acids. CDR1 is SGHTA and CDR2 is FQGNSA in the germline V gene. The CDR3 reads CASSVGGGRTDTQYF. CDR3 nucleotide sequence: TGTGCCAGCAGCGTAGGAGGCGGGCGCACAGATACGCAGTATTTT.

The CDR3: CASSPIEGARSTEAFF. In DNA form, the CDR3 reads TGTGCCAGCTCACCAATCGAGGGGGCGAGGAGCACTGAAGCTTTCTTT. The rearrangement links TRBV18 to TRBJ1-1; TRBD1 matches at 7 bases. This CDR3 spans 16 amino acids. Trimming removed 2 bases from V and 4 bases from J; junction bases left unmatched: 10. The germline gives CDR1 KGHSH, CDR2 LQKENI.

V gene TRBV6-5 combines with J gene TRBJ2-3; TRBD2 aligns across 9 bases. Germline CDR1 reads MNHEY; CDR2 reads SVGAGI. Trimming removed 4 bases from V and 0 bases from J; junction bases left unmatched: 5. The CDR3 contains 16 residues. The CDR3 reads CASSSQTSGSTDTQYF. In DNA, the CDR3 is TGTGCCAGCAGTTCCCAGACTAGCGGTAGCACAGATACGCAGTATTTT.

This clone was counted a few times. J is TRBJ1-2 and V is TRBV5-1, with D hard to call. The germline V gene has CDR1 SGHRS and CDR2 YFSETQ. Trimming stripped 2 bases from V and 4 bases from J, with 6 bases between. This CDR3 has 12 residues. The chain's CDR3 is CASSFEAYGYTF. The CDR3 DNA follows: TGCGCCAGCAGCTTTGAGGCCTATGGCTACACCTTC.

The chain combines TRBV7-2 with TRBJ2-2; 10 nucleotides match TRBD2. Germline trimming cut 2 bases from V and 2 bases from J; bases unmatched to any gene: 8. This CDR3 contains 18 residues. Germline V gives CDR1 SGHTA, CDR2 FQGNSA. The CDR3 is CASSLSSRTSGNTGELFF. Here the CDR3 DNA reads TGTGCCAGCAGCTTAAGTTCAAGGACTAGCGGTAACACCGGGGAGCTGTTTTTT.

J is TRBJ2-3 and V is TRBV5-1; D gene unclear. Trimming took off 0 bases at V and 2 bases at J, with 10 bases between the two ends. CDR3 size: 15 residues. CDR1 is SGHRS, CDR2 YFSETQ, per germline. The CDR3 loop is CASSLANILTDTQYF. The CDR3, as DNA: TGCGCCAGCAGCTTGGCGAACATTCTCACAGATACGCAGTATTTT.

The chain is built from TRBV7-9 and TRBJ1-2; no clear D gene. Trimming removed 2 bases from V and 2 bases from J, with 12 bases in between. Per the germline V gene, CDR1 is SEHNR and CDR2 is FQNEAQ (reference sequence). The length of the CDR3 is 15 residues. The CDR3 nucleotides are TGTGCCAGCAGCTTAATGATGCTGAGCAACTATGGCTACACCTTC. Translation: CASSLMMLSNYGYTF.

The chain employs TRBV5-1 and TRBJ1-4; D gene ambiguous. In germline, CDR1 is SGHRS, CDR2 YFSETQ. This CDR3 has 16 residues. V shed 0 bases and J shed 1 base, with 10 bases lying between them. The CDR3 DNA reads as TGCGCCAGCAGCTTGGGGAACAGTTTAACTAATGAAAAACTGTTTTTT. It specifies CASSLGNSLTNEKLFF. Full variable domain (outside the CDR3, taken from reference TRBV5-1 and TRBJ1-4): KAGVTQTPRYLIKTRGQQVTLSCSPISGHRSVSWYQQTPGQGLQFLFEYFSETQRNKGNFPGRFSGRQFSNSRSEMNVSTLELGDSALYLCASSLGNSLTNEKLFFGSGTQLSVL.

V gene TRBV11-2 combines with J gene TRBJ2-7; TRBD1 aligns across 8 bases. V shed 3 bases and J 2 bases; nucleotides not matched to a gene: 9. The CDR3 is 16 residues long. Germline V CDR1 and CDR2: SGHAT, FQNNGV. CDR3 amino acids: CASSFLGDRSPYEQYF. The CDR3 bases are TGTGCCAGCAGCTTCCTAGGGGACAGGAGTCCCTACGAGCAGTACTTC.

This clone was observed a handful of times. V and J are TRBV23-1 and TRBJ1-1, with a weak D call TRBD1 (6 bases). TRBV23-1 is assigned to the ORF class and has an uncertain function. The CDR3 loop spans 17 amino acids. V gave up 3 bases and J gave up 3 bases, with 20 bases separating them. CDR3 nucleotides: TGCGCCAGCAGTCATGGTAAAGGGGGAAGAGTCGACACTGAAGCTTTCTTT. Its translation is CASSHGKGGRVDTEAFF.

The chain recombines TRBV18 with TRBJ2-3; 10 bases match TRBD2. The germline V gene encodes CDR1 KGHSH and CDR2 LQKENI. Trimming took 0 bases from V and 1 from J; bases not matched to a gene: 4. This CDR3 is built from 17 residues. As DNA, the CDR3 is TGTGCCAGCTCACCACCCAGCGGGGGGGCGGGCACAGATACGCAGTATTTT. This codes for CASSPPSGGAGTDTQYF. The full variable domain, its missing parts supplied by reference TRBV18 and TRBJ2-3, is NAGVMQNPRHLVRRRGQEARLRCSPMKGHSHVYWYRQLPEEGLKFMVYLQKENIIDESGMPKERFSAEFPKEGPSILRIQQVVRGDSAAYFCASSPPSGGAGTDTQYFGPGTRLTVL.

The chain links TRBV30 to TRBJ1-5, with D possibly being TRBD1 (5 bases). The CDR3 has 14 residues. Trimming pared 3 bases from V and 6 bases from J, leaving 15 bases between. Per germline, CDR1 GTSNPN and CDR2 SVGIG (reference sequence). CDR3 sequence: CAWRSPGSSQPQHF. CDR3 nucleotides: TGTGCCTGGAGAAGCCCAGGGTCCAGTCAGCCCCAGCATTTT.

This sequence joins TRBV28 and TRBJ2-7, with 7 bases that match TRBD1. CDR1 is MDHEN, CDR2 SYDVKM, per germline. Trimming took 5 bases from V and 3 from J; bases not matched to a gene: 7. The length of the CDR3 is 14 residues. The CDR3 DNA reads as TGTGCCAGCAGTGGTCCGGGACAGCTCTACGAGCAGTACTTC. This encodes CASSGPGQLYEQYF. Using reference TRBV28 and TRBJ2-7 for the parts outside the CDR3, the full variable domain is DVKVTQSSRYLVKRTGEKVFLECVQDMDHENMFWYRQDPGLGLRLIYFSYDVKMKEKGDIPEGYSVSREKKERFSLILESASTNQTSMYLCASSGPGQLYEQYFGPGTRLTVT.

On this clone itself: This sample also contains other DNA sequences that code for the same CDR3. The CDR3 spells CASSPGLSAEAFF. CDR3 sequence (DNA): TGTGCCAGCAGCCCTGGGCTATCCGCTGAAGCTTTCTTT. The chain recombines TRBV7-6 with TRBJ1-1; D is undetermined. V lost 5 bases and J lost 6, with 13 bases in between. The CDR3 is 13 amino acids. Germline V gives CDR1 SGHVS, CDR2 FNYEAQ.